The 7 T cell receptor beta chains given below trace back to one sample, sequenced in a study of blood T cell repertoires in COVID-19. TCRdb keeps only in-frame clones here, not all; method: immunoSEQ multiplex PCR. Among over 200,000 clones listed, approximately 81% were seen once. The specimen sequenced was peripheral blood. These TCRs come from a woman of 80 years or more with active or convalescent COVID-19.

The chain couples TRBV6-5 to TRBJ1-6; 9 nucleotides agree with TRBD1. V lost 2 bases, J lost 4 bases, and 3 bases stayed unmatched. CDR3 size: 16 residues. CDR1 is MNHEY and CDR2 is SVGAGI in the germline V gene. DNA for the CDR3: TGTGCCAGCAGTTACGGACAGGGGAGATATAATTCACCCCTCCACTTT. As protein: CASSYGQGRYNSPLHF.

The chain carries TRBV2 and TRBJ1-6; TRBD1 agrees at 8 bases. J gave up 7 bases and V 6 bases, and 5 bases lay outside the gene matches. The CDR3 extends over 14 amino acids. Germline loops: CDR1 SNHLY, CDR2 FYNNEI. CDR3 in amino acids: CASRADRGNSPLHF. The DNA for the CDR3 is TGTGCCAGCAGAGCTGACAGGGGAAATTCACCCCTCCACTTT.

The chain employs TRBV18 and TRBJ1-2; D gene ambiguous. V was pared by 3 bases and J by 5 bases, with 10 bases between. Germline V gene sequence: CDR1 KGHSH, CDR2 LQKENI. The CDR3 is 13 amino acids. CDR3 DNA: TGTGCCAGCTCACCTCTAGCAGAATATGGCTACACCTTC. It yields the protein CASSPLAEYGYTF.

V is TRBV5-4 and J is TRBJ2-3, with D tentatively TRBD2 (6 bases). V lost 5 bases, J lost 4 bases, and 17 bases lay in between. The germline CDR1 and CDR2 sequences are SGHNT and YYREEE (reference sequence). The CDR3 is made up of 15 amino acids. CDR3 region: CASSQPTGEADTQYF. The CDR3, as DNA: TGTGCCAGCAGTCAGCCGACGGGGGAGGCAGATACGCAGTATTTT.

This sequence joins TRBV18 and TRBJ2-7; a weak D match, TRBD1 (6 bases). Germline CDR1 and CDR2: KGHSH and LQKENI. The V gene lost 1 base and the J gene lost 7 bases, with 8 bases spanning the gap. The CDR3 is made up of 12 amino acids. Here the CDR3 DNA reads TGTGCCAGCTCACCACAGGGGGAAGAGCAGTACTTC. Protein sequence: CASSPQGEEQYF.

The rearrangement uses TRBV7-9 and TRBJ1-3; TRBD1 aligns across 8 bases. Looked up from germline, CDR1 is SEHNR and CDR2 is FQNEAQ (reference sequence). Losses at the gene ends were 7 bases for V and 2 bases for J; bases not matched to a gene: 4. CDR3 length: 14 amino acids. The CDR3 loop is CASNGQGPGNTIYF. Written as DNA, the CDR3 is TGTGCCAGCAATGGACAGGGACCTGGAAACACCATATATTTT.

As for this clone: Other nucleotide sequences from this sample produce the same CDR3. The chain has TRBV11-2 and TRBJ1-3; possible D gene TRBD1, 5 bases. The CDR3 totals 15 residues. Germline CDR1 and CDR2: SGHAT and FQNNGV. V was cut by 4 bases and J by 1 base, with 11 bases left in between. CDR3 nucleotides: TGTGCCAGCAGCTCACGCGGGGGGTCTGGAAACACCATATATTTT. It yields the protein CASSSRGGSGNTIYF.